Listed here is a single T cell receptor (beta chain). Its antigen remains unidentified. The CDR3 runs 13 residues. Trimming removed 5 bases from V and 8 bases from J; junction bases left unmatched: 7. Germline values: CDR1 SNHLY, CDR2 FYNNEI. These data are taken from a study of shared clonotypes between healthy human individuals. Study observations and caveats: Among non-shared clonotypes, generation probabilities were lower than among those shared by all four donors. Estimated clonotype richness was generally higher in naive than memory subsets.

Assay execution took place at the deep level. Per the study methods: Filtering was not the same, since immunoSEQ gave junction-only sequences without quality scores. Generated by immunoSEQ multiplex PCR, the TCRdb table keeps only in-frame clones and is missing some. V and J calls and clone size are copied from that table; D and trimming were computed from the DNA. The repertoire holds about 990,000 clones, with around 82% as singletons. J is TRBJ2-3 and V is TRBV2; TRBD1 matches 7 bases. This sequence was found in a man aged 18 to 29 in good health. Some clones in this sample may be carry-over from other donors' samples. Sequenced: memory CD4+ T cells from PBMCs. Subset indicated: CD45RA-negative fraction. CDR3 protein: CASSPTGDGTQYF. The CDR3 bases are TGTGCCAGCAGTCCAACAGGGGATGGTACGCAGTATTTT.